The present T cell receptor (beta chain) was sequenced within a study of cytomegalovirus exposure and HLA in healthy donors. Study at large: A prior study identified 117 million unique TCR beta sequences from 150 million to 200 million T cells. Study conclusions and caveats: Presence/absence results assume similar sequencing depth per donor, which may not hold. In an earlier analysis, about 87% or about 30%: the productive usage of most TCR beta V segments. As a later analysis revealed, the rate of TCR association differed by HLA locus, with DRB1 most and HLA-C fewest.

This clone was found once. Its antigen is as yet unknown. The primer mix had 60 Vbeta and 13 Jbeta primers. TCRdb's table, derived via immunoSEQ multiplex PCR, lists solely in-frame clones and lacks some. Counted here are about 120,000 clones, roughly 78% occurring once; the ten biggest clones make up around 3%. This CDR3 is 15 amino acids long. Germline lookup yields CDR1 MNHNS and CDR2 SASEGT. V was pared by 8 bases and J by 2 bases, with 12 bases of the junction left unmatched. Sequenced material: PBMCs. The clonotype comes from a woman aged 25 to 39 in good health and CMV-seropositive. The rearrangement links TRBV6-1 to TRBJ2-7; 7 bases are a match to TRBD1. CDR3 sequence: CASEPPGTATYEQYF. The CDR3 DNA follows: TGTGCCAGCGAACCTCCCGGGACAGCTACCTACGAGCAGTACTTC.